Listed below are T cell receptor beta chains from one sample, sequenced in a study of response to subunit inactivated influenza vaccine. TCRdb processed the RT-PCR reads anew with MiXCR; each CDR3 protein has one entry. The sample shows some 200,000 distinct CDR3 sequences, about an eighth of them seen only once. These same records also appear under a second study, on T cells expressing NK-cell markers.

Sequenced here: CD8+ T cells sorted from PBMCs, sampled roughly 12 days after vaccination. The source of these receptors is a man aged 50-60 years who received an inactivated influenza vaccine. The CDR3 runs from the conserved cysteine through the conserved F or W. D genes are given only for firm matches. Rows may omit the clone size; those that give it use once, few, many or a size class.

>TRBV7-2|TRBD1|-|TRBJ2-1
TGTGCCAGCAGCTTAGTTAGGGGGCGACATGAGCAGTTCTTC
CASSLVRGRHEQFF
>TRBV6-5|-|-|TRBJ2-6
TGTGCCAGCAGTTACTCCCCCCCTGGAACTGGGGCCAACGTCCTGACTTTC
CASSYSPPGTGANVLTF
>TRBV10-3|TRBD1|many|TRBJ2-7
TGTGCCATCAGTGAGGCGACAGGGGAACTACCCTCCCACGAGCAGTACTTC
CAISEATGELPSHEQYF
>TRBV7-6|-|many|TRBJ2-2
TGTGCCAGCAGCTTAGAGGGAGACCTAATGACCGGGGAGCTGTTTTTT
CASSLEGDLMTGELFF
>TRBV7-9|-|-|TRBJ2-5
TGTGCCAGCAGCTTATTCGAAGCCCAAGAGACCCAGTACTTC
CASSLFEAQETQYF
>TRBV10-3|-|few|TRBJ2-3
TGTGCCATCAGCCCAAACGTAGATACGCAGTATTTT
CAISPNVDTQYF
>TRBV20-1|-|few|TRBJ2-7
TGCAGTGCTAGAGATGGTGGCTACGAGCAGTACTTC
CSARDGGYEQYF
>TRBV7-9|-|few|TRBJ2-2
TGTGCCAGCAGCTTAGGGGCCCCGTGGGACACCGGGGAGCTGTTTTTT
CASSLGAPWDTGELFF
>TRBV5-1|TRBD2|-|TRBJ2-2
TGCGCCAGCAGCTCGACTAGCGGGAGTGCCGGGGAGCTGTTTTTT
CASSSTSGSAGELFF
>TRBV2|-|-|TRBJ2-3
TGTGCCAGCATGACAGAGACTAGCACAGATACGCAGTATTTT
CASMTETSTDTQYF
>TRBV27|-|-|TRBJ2-3
TGTGCCAGCAGTCCCCGCCAGGGGCCAGCCCGCACAGATACGCAGTATTTT
CASSPRQGPARTDTQYF
>TRBV5-1|TRBD1|few|TRBJ2-5
TGCGCCAGCAGCACTTACGGACAGGGGGCCCAAGAGACCCAGTACTTC
CASSTYGQGAQETQYF